This T cell receptor (beta chain) emerged from a study of CD8+CD57+ T cells in acquired aplastic anemia. As for the study in general: Sorted cells (CD4+ and CD8+) yielded DNA amounts that averaged roughly 3.5 ug. Findings of the study overall: Between patients and controls, twenty-nine CD8+ CDR3 sequences were found in common.

It was patients with CD8+CD57+ cell expansion by flow cytometry who were chosen for sequencing. Patients uniformly had severe acquired aplastic anemia. The study sampled blood from patients who had received no therapy. The template used for profiling TCR beta VDJ and CDR3 was genomic DNA. Each CDR3 protein is one row after TCRdb ran MiXCR on the reads. In the table there are 150,000 to 200,000 distinct CDR3 sequences, 45% to 50% of which are singletons. In its sample, this clonotype was seen once. The target antigen is unknown. Since a much larger clone is just one base distant, this may be a read error. Germline V gene lookup returns CDR1 MNHNS and CDR2 SASEGT. This CDR3 contains 14 residues.

This sequence was found in a human donor with aplastic anemia. This chain connects TRBV6-1 to TRBJ1-2; a weak D match, TRBD1 (5 bases). Sample: sorted CD4+, CD8+, or CD8+CD57+ T cells (not recorded which) from PBMCs. The CDR3 loop is CASSEGLTHYGHTF. The CDR3 DNA reads as TGTGCCAGCAGTGAGGGGCTGACACACTATGGCCACACCTTC.